The clone carrying this T cell receptor beta chain was seen a handful of times. The sample comes from a study of human T cells and chemical hapten exposure. Background on the study: TCR yield per sample varied, mainly due to pooled library volumes.

TCRdb re-called the RACE reads through MiXCR, storing one row per CDR3 protein. The sample yields some 78,000 distinct CDR3 sequences, over 7% seen once. Germline trimming cut 5 bases from V and 3 bases from J; bases unmatched to any gene: 4. The CDR3 contains 12 residues. Germline V lookup: CDR1 SQVTM, CDR2 ANQGSEA. Time point denoted: healthy volunteer bleed at 6 weeks. Total RNA was isolated from unfractionated whole blood. The rearrangement uses TRBV29-1 and TRBJ2-7; 7 nucleotides line up with TRBD1. The specimen sequenced was whole blood. The sequence came from a male donor in good health. Some clones in this sample may be carry-over from other donors' samples. This CDR3 reads CSVRRDSYEQYF. For the CDR3, the DNA is TGCAGCGTTCGTCGGGACAGCTACGAGCAGTACTTC.